This paragraph covers one TCR beta chain sequence. Its antigen remains undetermined. One base away there is no much larger clone; base qualities are not given. To demonstrate the VDJtools post-analysis software, TCR beta repertoires were profiled from the peripheral blood of roughly 12 young patients with multiple sclerosis. The patients with multiple sclerosis were children and adolescents between about 6 and 17 years of age. The data are from a study of post-analysis software for immune sequencing data (dated by TCRdb to 2014 to 2015). Describing the broader study: Relapsing-remitting, secondary progressive and progressive-relapsing multiple sclerosis were recorded as disease courses, and subtype annotation was lacking for some patients. The patient repertoires were set against 10 to 11 previously published healthy control repertoires from donors whose ages ranged from roughly 6 to 26 years. A subset of samples was prepared in parallel using single-end sample barcoding, then pooled and co-amplified after Illumina adapter ligation.

On the study overall, not on this receptor specifically: Direct clustering with F measure revealed strong co-clustering of samples prepared in the same batch, which led to a batch-effect correction. The multiple sclerosis patient group was slightly younger than the control group. Patients showed significantly higher frequencies than controls for 4 or 5 TRBV segments, among them TRBV5-6, TRBV5-1 and TRBV20-1. Compared with controls, multiple sclerosis patients had significantly lower normalized Chao1 diversity, a finding suggesting substantial peripheral T-cell clonal expansion.

Library preparation employed PCR. TCRdb lists the instrument as Illumina HiSeq 2500. To reduce PCR and sequencing biases, unique molecular identifiers were built into the TCR beta cDNA libraries. Approximately 500,000 cDNA molecules were obtained for every 1 to 10 million input T cells, so each molecule roughly corresponded to one T cell. The same protocol used for the earlier healthy control dataset was applied to prepare and sequence the patient libraries. Within a given batch, samples were prepared together, multiplexed and sequenced on the same HiSeq lane. As for the original processing: MIGEC was used to process the raw barcoded reads, and molecular identifier groups with only a single read were discarded before consensus assembly and CDR3 extraction. VDJtools was used for post-analysis of the clonotype tables, and diversity was normalized by down-sampling every dataset to the size of the smallest sample. In repertoire overlap clustering, CDR3 amino acid sequences, but not nucleotide sequences, were matched to correct batch-related cross-sample contamination. TCRdb itself trimmed the public reads at Q25 with fastp, ran MiXCR and retained productive beta chains. Duplicate CDR3 protein sequences are folded into a single record with the most common DNA and genes. It is TCRdb's table, rather than the study itself, that gives the V and J calls and clone size. Present in this sample are some 690,000 distinct CDR3 sequences, approximately 30% of which were seen just once. The top ten constitute around 0.6% of the sample.

Cut back by 1 base and 2 bases, the V and J ends lie 11 bases apart. The germline V gene specifies SGHTA as CDR1 and FQGNSA as CDR2. The CDR3 runs 15 residues from the cysteine to the phenylalanine. The kept DNA is CDR3 alone, 45 bases in frame from the first base. The material sequenced was blood. The TCR originated in a girl aged 10-17 years with multiple sclerosis. The chain is made from TRBV7-2 and TRBJ1-2, with an unclear D gene assignment. The CDR3 sequence is CASSLVPGINYGYTF. The nucleotide sequence reads TGTGCCAGCAGCTTAGTGCCGGGGATCAACTATGGCTACACCTTC.